The 30 T cell receptor beta chains below were found in one sample sequenced in a study of blood T cell repertoires in COVID-19. Using immunoSEQ multiplex PCR, the repertoire was profiled, and TCRdb retains in-frame clones only, with some absent. The sample holds approximately 260,000 clones; around nine tenths are singletons and the top ten take 1.9%. Sequenced sample: PBMCs or T cells enriched from blood (not recorded which). The receptors were gathered from a woman aged 60-70 years who had recovered from COVID-19.

The chain couples TRBV5-1 to TRBJ2-5; 7 nucleotides agree with TRBD1. Trimming cost V 0 bases and J 5 bases; bases outside gene matches: 10. From germline, CDR1 is SGHRS and CDR2 YFSETQ. CDR3 size: 16 residues. Written as DNA, the CDR3 is TGCGCCAGCAGCTTGGGGGCGACAGGGTCGGGGGAGACCCAGTACTTC. As protein: CASSLGATGSGETQYF.

The genes are TRBV15 and TRBJ2-1, with D possibly TRBD2 on 6 matching bases. The V and J ends lost 1 base and 2 bases respectively, with 9 bases between them. The CDR3 has 15 residues. Germline V lookup: CDR1 LNHNV, CDR2 YYDKDF (reference sequence). CDR3 DNA sequence: TGTGCCACCAGCAGAGTCGGCGGGGCCTACAATGAGCAGTTCTTC. Translation gives CATSRVGGAYNEQFF.

J is TRBJ2-5 and V is TRBV10-1, with 9 nucleotides matching TRBD1. The germline CDR1 and CDR2 sequences are WNHNN and SYGVQD (reference sequence). The CDR3 consists of 15 residues. V lost 4 bases and J lost 3; bases outside the gene matches: 6. CDR3 DNA: TGCGCCAGCAGTGCCCGGGACAGGGTCGAAGAGACCCAGTACTTC. Translation: CASSARDRVEETQYF.

The rearrangement joins TRBV27 to TRBJ2-1, with D perhaps matching TRBD2 (6 bases). The CDR3 sequence is 18 residues long. Deletions cut 3 bases from V and 0 bases from J, with 18 bases between. Germline-derived CDR1 and CDR2 are MNHEY and SMNVEV (reference sequence). The CDR3 nucleotides read TGTGCCAGCAGTTTTTTTGCCGGGGGAGCGGGCTCCTACAATGAGCAGTTCTTC. This encodes CASSFFAGGAGSYNEQFF.

The chain employs TRBV12-2 and TRBJ1-5; TRBD1 was called by the table and not checked on the DNA. TRBV12-2 represents a pseudogene. The length of the CDR3 is 15 residues. CDR3 DNA: TGTGCGGCCAGGACGGGCAGGGGCATTCATCAGCCCCAGCATTTT. It encodes CAARTGRGIHQPQHF.

V and J are TRBV19 and TRBJ2-5; TRBD1 might be the D (5 bases). Germline V gives CDR1 LNHDA, CDR2 SQIVND (reference sequence). This CDR3 spans 14 amino acids. Trimming shortened V by 1 base and J by 5 bases, and 11 bases separated the two germline ends. The CDR3 reads CASSIAGLRETQYF. The CDR3 bases are TGTGCCAGTAGTATAGCAGGGTTAAGGGAGACCCAGTACTTC.

The V call is TRBV7-6, the J call TRBJ2-2, with 10 bases that match TRBD1. Losses at the gene ends were 7 bases for V and 8 bases for J; bases not matched to a gene: 13. Germline V gives CDR1 SGHVS, CDR2 FNYEAQ. The CDR3 has 16 amino acids. Here the CDR3 reads CASTYRGQGSLGELFF. CDR3 DNA sequence: TGTGCCAGCACCTACAGGGGACAGGGGTCGCTTGGGGAGCTGTTTTTT.

This chain connects TRBV28 to TRBJ1-2; 8 positions match TRBD1. The CDR3 covers 17 residues. V gave up 6 bases and J gave up 7 bases; unmatched junction bases: 19. Per the germline V gene, CDR1 is MDHEN and CDR2 is SYDVKM. CDR3 DNA: TGTGCCAGCAGCCCGCGAAGACAGGGGAGAATGGTGGGTGGCTACACCTTC. Its translation is CASSPRRQGRMVGGYTF.

V gene TRBV5-8 combines with J gene TRBJ2-7; 13 bases line up with TRBD2. The CDR3 sequence is 12 residues long. Trimming removed 6 bases from V and 7 bases from J; junction bases left unmatched: 1. The germline CDR1 and CDR2 sequences are SGHTS and YDEGEE. The CDR3 loop is CASTGLAGEQYF. Written as DNA, the CDR3 is TGTGCCAGCACGGGACTAGCGGGGGAGCAGTACTTC.

V gene TRBV9 combines with J gene TRBJ1-1; TRBD1 matches at 12 bases. This CDR3 has 14 residues. V trimming: 2 bases; J trimming: 8 bases; junction bases outside the gene matches: 4. CDR1 and CDR2 from the germline V gene are SGDLS and YYNGEE. CDR3 amino acids: CASSVGTGGEEAFF. The CDR3 DNA is TGTGCCAGCAGCGTGGGGACAGGGGGCGAGGAAGCTTTCTTT.

The CDR3, as DNA: TGCAGCGTCACCCTAAACAGGGGATCCTGGACGACTGAAGCTTTCTTT. Protein product: CSVTLNRGSWTTEAFF. The chain carries TRBV29-1 and TRBJ1-1, with 7 bases matching TRBD1. Germline assignment: CDR1 SQVTM and CDR2 ANQGSEA. The V and J ends lost 6 bases and 5 bases, in that order; junction bases with no gene match: 18. The CDR3 covers 16 residues.

V usage is TRBV7-8 and J usage is TRBJ2-3, with 14 bases matching TRBD2. V was clipped by 5 bases and J by 5 bases; unmatched bases: 3. Germline CDR1 is SGHVS and CDR2 is FQNEAQ. There are 15 residues in the CDR3. CDR3 in DNA: TGTGCCAGCAGCCGCGGACTAGCGGGGGGAGATACGCAGTATTTT. Protein sequence: CASSRGLAGGDTQYF. Supplemented by reference TRBV7-8 and TRBJ2-3, the full variable domain reads GAGVSQSPRYKVAKRGQDVALRCDPISGHVSLFWYQQALGQGPEFLTYFQNEAQLDKSGLPSDRFFAERPEGSVSTLKIQRTQQEDSAVYLCASSRGLAGGDTQYFGPGTRLTVL.

The gene calls are TRBV7-9 and TRBJ2-2; weak D call: TRBD1 (6 bases). Trimming cost V 1 base and J 7 bases, with 10 bases left between them. This CDR3 has 14 residues. Germline CDR1 reads SEHNR; CDR2 reads FQNEAQ (reference sequence). CDR3 coding DNA: TGTGCCAGCAGCTTAGGCCTACAGGGCGGGGAGCTGTTTTTT. As protein: CASSLGLQGGELFF.

The CDR3 region has the DNA TGTGCCAGCAGCTTAATGCCTAGCGGATACAATGAGCAGTTCTTC. It codes for CASSLMPSGYNEQFF. The V gene is TRBV7-3, the J gene TRBJ2-1; 7 bases fit TRBD2. The CDR3 covers 15 residues. Per germline, CDR1 SGHTA and CDR2 FQGTGA. Germline trimming cut 1 base from V and 4 bases from J; bases unmatched to any gene: 4.

The chain joins TRBV30 to TRBJ2-7, with TRBD2 matching over 8 bases. The CDR3 runs to 15 residues. Germline V gene sequence: CDR1 GTSNPN, CDR2 SVGIG (reference sequence). Germline trimming cut 3 bases from V and 2 bases from J; bases unmatched to any gene: 9. This CDR3 reads CAWRGGGPLAYEQYF. DNA for the CDR3: TGTGCCTGGAGGGGCGGGGGGCCCTTGGCCTACGAGCAGTACTTC.

The J gene is TRBJ2-3, the V gene TRBV10-3; TRBD2 might be the D (5 bases). The germline V and J ends were trimmed by 10 bases and 6 bases, with 14 bases remaining between them. This CDR3 contains 12 residues. From germline, CDR1 is ENHRY and CDR2 SYGVKD. The CDR3 DNA reads TGTGCCACCGAGGGCGGAAAGGATACGCAGTATTTT. The encoded protein is CATEGGKDTQYF.

As for this clone: In the same sample, other DNA sequences code for this CDR3. The gene calls are TRBV7-9 and TRBJ1-1; a weak D match, TRBD1 (5 bases). The V end was cut by 0 bases, the J end by 5 bases, with 10 bases between. CDR3 length: 14 residues. Germline V lookup: CDR1 SEHNR, CDR2 FQNEAQ (reference sequence). CDR3 coding DNA: TGTGCCAGCAGCTTAGCGTCGGGGGGTACTGAAGCTTTCTTT. Translating gives CASSLASGGTEAFF. Full variable domain (outside the CDR3, taken from reference TRBV7-9 and TRBJ1-1): DTGVSQNPRHKITKRGQNVTFRCDPISEHNRLYWYRQTLGQGPEFLTYFQNEAQLEKSRLLSDRFSAERPKGSFSTLEIQRTEQGDSAMYLCASSLASGGTEAFFGQGTRLTVV.

V usage is TRBV5-1 and J usage is TRBJ2-5, with D uncertain. CDR3 length: 15 amino acids. V gave up 4 bases and J gave up 3 bases, with 16 bases separating them. Per germline, CDR1 SGHRS and CDR2 YFSETQ. CDR3 DNA: TGCGCCAGCAGCACCTGGTCCGGTCGCGAAGAGACCCAGTACTTC. Translated, it gives CASSTWSGREETQYF.

V is TRBV27 and J is TRBJ1-1; perhaps TRBD1 as D (6 bases). CDR3 size: 13 residues. Germline CDR1 MNHEY, CDR2 SMNVEV (reference sequence). V lost 5 bases and J lost 1, with 8 bases in between. Here the CDR3 DNA reads TGTGCCAGCAGTCCACAGGGGAACACTGAAGCTTTCTTT. It yields the protein CASSPQGNTEAFF.

The gene calls are TRBV5-1 and TRBJ2-3, with no clear D. CDR3 size: 14 residues. The V end was cut by 4 bases, the J end by 2 bases, with 11 bases between. CDR1 and CDR2 from the germline V gene are SGHRS and YFSETQ. The CDR3, as DNA: TGCGCCAGCAGCCCCCTACCTCTCACAGATACGCAGTATTTT. It encodes CASSPLPLTDTQYF.

The chain recombines TRBV28 with TRBJ2-7; D call uncertain. The ends were cut back, 5 bases at V and 4 bases at J, with 6 bases in the middle. Germline V lookup: CDR1 MDHEN, CDR2 SYDVKM. This CDR3 is 11 amino acids long. CDR3 nucleotides: TGTGCCAGCAGTGTGTCTTACGAGCAGTACTTC. Translating gives CASSVSYEQYF. The full variable domain, its missing parts supplied by reference TRBV28 and TRBJ2-7, is DVKVTQSSRYLVKRTGEKVFLECVQDMDHENMFWYRQDPGLGLRLIYFSYDVKMKEKGDIPEGYSVSREKKERFSLILESASTNQTSMYLCASSVSYEQYFGPGTRLTVT.

The chain employs TRBV28 and TRBJ1-4; 7 bases map to TRBD1. The CDR3 length is 16 residues. Germline V gene lookup returns CDR1 MDHEN and CDR2 SYDVKM. V shed 9 bases and J 7 bases; nucleotides not matched to a gene: 17. The CDR3 nucleotides read TGTGCCAGTAGGAAGGGGGCGGGCAGCTCGGTTGAAAAACTGTTTTTT. Protein product: CASRKGAGSSVEKLFF. The full variable domain, completed using reference TRBV28 and TRBJ1-4, is DVKVTQSSRYLVKRTGEKVFLECVQDMDHENMFWYRQDPGLGLRLIYFSYDVKMKEKGDIPEGYSVSREKKERFSLILESASTNQTSMYLCASRKGAGSSVEKLFFGSGTQLSVL.

The V and J genes are TRBV5-1 and TRBJ2-7; the D gene is possibly TRBD1 (5 bases). Looked up from germline, CDR1 is SGHRS and CDR2 is YFSETQ. The CDR3 extends over 15 amino acids. Trimming pared 5 bases from V and 0 bases from J, leaving 15 bases between. CDR3 region: CASSMGPFLSYEQYF. CDR3 DNA sequence: TGCGCCAGCAGTATGGGGCCGTTTCTCTCCTACGAGCAGTACTTC.

The V gene is TRBV24-1, the J gene TRBJ1-2; 7 nucleotides align to TRBD1. V dropped 8 bases and J dropped 3; count of bases not matched to a gene: 26. This CDR3 region has 20 residues. Germline V CDR1 and CDR2: KGHDR, SFDVKD. In nucleotides, the CDR3 is TGTGCCACCAAGTTGGAAGGTAAGAGGTTCGGATTAGACAGGGACTATGGCTACACCTTC. Translated: CATKLEGKRFGLDRDYGYTF.

The chain combines TRBV4-1 with TRBJ2-7; 8 bases are shared with TRBD1. The trim removed 3 bases at V and 2 bases at J, leaving 6 bases unmatched. Germline loops: CDR1 MGHRA, CDR2 YSYEKL. The CDR3 has 15 amino acids. The CDR3 DNA sequence: TGCGCCAGCAGCCACACCGGGACAGGAGCCTACGAGCAGTACTTC. Its protein product is CASSHTGTGAYEQYF.

This sequence joins TRBV18 and TRBJ1-1; D unresolved. The CDR3 length is 14 residues. The V gene lost 3 bases and the J gene lost 1 base, with 9 bases spanning the gap. Germline V gene lookup returns CDR1 KGHSH and CDR2 LQKENI. CDR3 region: CASSPMNSNTEAFF. Here the CDR3 DNA reads TGTGCCAGCTCACCCATGAACTCGAACACTGAAGCTTTCTTT.

V is TRBV4-1 and J is TRBJ1-6; no reliable D call. Germline values: CDR1 MGHRA, CDR2 YSYEKL. V lost 4 bases, J lost 12 bases, and 10 bases lay in between. The CDR3 has 12 amino acids. The CDR3 is CASSLLGGPLHF. The CDR3 region has the DNA TGCGCCAGCAGCCTCCTCGGTGGACCCCTCCACTTT.

The chain recombines TRBV27 with TRBJ2-1; 12 bases line up with TRBD2. Germline V gives CDR1 MNHEY, CDR2 SMNVEV (reference sequence). Unmatched junction bases numbered 6, after V lost 4 bases and J lost 8 bases. CDR3 size: 15 residues. The CDR3 loop is CASSWSTSGRDEQFF. The CDR3 nucleotides are TGTGCCAGCAGTTGGTCGACTAGCGGGAGAGATGAGCAGTTCTTC.

The chain is built from TRBV3-1 (or the pseudogene TRBV3-2) and TRBJ2-7; D is unresolved. Germline V lookup: CDR1 LGHDT, CDR2 YNNKEL (reference sequence). The CDR3 contains 13 residues. Trimming took 1 base from V and 3 from J, leaving 7 bases between them. CDR3 DNA: TGTGCCAGCAGCCAAGGGAGCAACTACGAGCAGTACTTC. Amino acids: CASSQGSNYEQYF.

The CDR3 DNA reads as TGTGCCAGCACCCTGACAGGGCGTTTCACTGAAGCTTTCTTT. Residues: CASTLTGRFTEAFF. The genes are TRBV2 and TRBJ1-1; 7 nucleotides line up with TRBD1. This CDR3 is built from 14 residues. After removal of 7 bases from V and 4 bases from J, the junction contained 9 bases not matched to a gene. Germline CDR1 reads SNHLY; CDR2 reads FYNNEI.